These T cell receptor beta chains were read from a single sample in a study of response to subunit inactivated influenza vaccine. TCRdb itself ran the RT-PCR reads through MiXCR, one entry per CDR3 protein. The sample contains about 480,000 distinct CDR3 sequences, approximately 11% of which appear only once. The specimen comprised PBMCs from blood, sampled around seven weeks after vaccination. The receptors stem from a man aged 50-59 years who received an inactivated influenza vaccine. Each CDR3 is given with its conserved first and last residue. The D gene is left open where the match is weak. Size is omitted from some rows. Given values are once, few, many or a class for expanded clones.

CDR3aa: CASSFGLEQETQYF; CDR3nt: TGCGCCAGCAGCTTTGGACTAGAGCAAGAGACCCAGTACTTC; d_gene: TRBD2; v_gene: TRBV5-1; abundance: NA; j_gene: TRBJ2-5
CDR3aa: CAISGTSANTGELFF; CDR3nt: TGTGCCATCAGCGGTACTAGCGCGAACACCGGGGAGCTGTTTTTT; d_gene: TRBD2; v_gene: TRBV10-3; abundance: NA; j_gene: TRBJ2-2
CDR3aa: CSALLLTSGVGHEQFF; CDR3nt: TGCAGTGCCTTACTTTTGACTAGCGGGGTTGGGCATGAGCAGTTCTTC; d_gene: TRBD2; v_gene: TRBV20-1; abundance: NA; j_gene: TRBJ2-1
CDR3aa: CASSFTRRGLALDEQFF; CDR3nt: TGTGCCAGCAGTTTTACCCGCCGGGGACTAGCGTTGGATGAGCAGTTCTTC; d_gene: TRBD2; v_gene: TRBV11-3; abundance: NA; j_gene: TRBJ2-1
CDR3aa: CASAALRNTEAFF; CDR3nt: TGTGCCAGCGCGGCCCTCCGGAACACTGAAGCTTTCTTT; d_gene: NA; v_gene: TRBV7-8; abundance: NA; j_gene: TRBJ1-1
CDR3aa: CASKRTGMNTEAFF; CDR3nt: TGCGCCAGCAAACGGACAGGGATGAACACTGAAGCTTTCTTT; d_gene: TRBD1; v_gene: TRBV5-1; abundance: NA; j_gene: TRBJ1-1
CDR3aa: CASSSDRFGEQYF; CDR3nt: TGTGCCAGCAGCTCGGACAGGTTCGGAGAGCAGTACTTC; d_gene: TRBD1; v_gene: TRBV7-2; abundance: NA; j_gene: TRBJ2-7
CDR3aa: CASSPEEREQYF; CDR3nt: TGTGCCAGCAGCCCCGAAGAACGGGAGCAGTACTTC; d_gene: NA; v_gene: TRBV3-1; abundance: few; j_gene: TRBJ2-7
CDR3aa: CASSRRVGSYNEQFF; CDR3nt: TGTGCCAGCAGTCGCAGGGTAGGCTCCTACAATGAGCAGTTCTTC; d_gene: NA; v_gene: TRBV6-1; abundance: few; j_gene: TRBJ2-1
CDR3aa: CASSLEPGQGNTPLHF; CDR3nt: TGCGCCAGCAGCTTGGAACCGGGACAGGGGAACACACCCCTCCACTTT; d_gene: TRBD1; v_gene: TRBV5-1; abundance: NA; j_gene: TRBJ1-6
CDR3aa: CASSSRSVRNDGYTF; CDR3nt: TGTGCCAGCAGCTCGAGGTCAGTTAGAAACGATGGCTACACCTTC; d_gene: NA; v_gene: TRBV12-3/TRBV12-4; abundance: few; j_gene: TRBJ1-2
CDR3aa: CASSLGLPKQETQYF; CDR3nt: TGTGCCAGCAGCTTAGGGTTGCCTAAACAAGAGACCCAGTACTTC; d_gene: NA; v_gene: TRBV7-2; abundance: NA; j_gene: TRBJ2-5
CDR3aa: CASSPPNRDRGVGFF; CDR3nt: TGTGCCAGCTCCCCACCTAACCGGGACAGGGGGGTCGGTTTCTTT; d_gene: TRBD1; v_gene: TRBV18; abundance: few; j_gene: TRBJ1-1
CDR3aa: CASSLALDMHGYTF; CDR3nt: TGTGCCAGCAGCTTAGCATTGGACATGCATGGCTACACCTTC; d_gene: NA; v_gene: TRBV7-2; abundance: NA; j_gene: TRBJ1-2
CDR3aa: CASSVGLHEQYF; CDR3nt: TGTGCCAGCAGCGTGGGTCTCCACGAGCAGTACTTC; d_gene: NA; v_gene: TRBV6-2/TRBV6-3; abundance: NA; j_gene: TRBJ2-7
CDR3aa: CASSFDFNTEAFF; CDR3nt: TGTGCCAGCAGCTTTGACTTTAACACTGAAGCTTTCTTT; d_gene: NA; v_gene: TRBV5-5; abundance: many; j_gene: TRBJ1-1
CDR3aa: CASSIGTSSGNTIYF; CDR3nt: TGTGCCAGCAGCATTGGGACAAGCTCTGGAAACACCATATATTTT; d_gene: NA; v_gene: TRBV3-1; abundance: NA; j_gene: TRBJ1-3
CDR3aa: CASSGTSGPSYNEQFF; CDR3nt: TGTGCCAGCAGCGGGACTAGCGGGCCCTCCTACAATGAGCAGTTCTTC; d_gene: TRBD2; v_gene: TRBV6-1; abundance: NA; j_gene: TRBJ2-1
CDR3aa: CASSPSEATGESEKLFF; CDR3nt: TGTGCCAGCAGCCCTTCGGAAGCGACGGGGGAAAGCGAAAAACTGTTTTTT; d_gene: NA; v_gene: TRBV4-2; abundance: few; j_gene: TRBJ1-4
CDR3aa: CSAGRGNIANYGYTF; CDR3nt: TGCAGTGCAGGCAGGGGGAACATAGCTAACTATGGCTACACCTTC; d_gene: TRBD1; v_gene: TRBV20-1; abundance: few; j_gene: TRBJ1-2
CDR3aa: CASSYRRTYEKLFF; CDR3nt: TGTGCCAGCAGTTACAGGAGAACCTATGAAAAACTGTTTTTT; d_gene: NA; v_gene: TRBV28; abundance: many; j_gene: TRBJ1-4
CDR3aa: CASSQVTGGVQYF; CDR3nt: TGTGCCAGCAGCCAAGTTACCGGGGGAGTGCAGTACTTC; d_gene: NA; v_gene: TRBV4-2; abundance: many; j_gene: TRBJ2-7
CDR3aa: CSSTGTAYLEAFF; CDR3nt: TGCAGTTCAACCGGGACAGCGTATCTTGAAGCTTTCTTT; d_gene: TRBD1; v_gene: TRBV20-1; abundance: few; j_gene: TRBJ1-1
CDR3aa: CASSPRSWGANTEAFF; CDR3nt: TGCGCCAGCAGCCCAAGATCGTGGGGAGCTAACACTGAAGCTTTCTTT; d_gene: NA; v_gene: TRBV4-1; abundance: few; j_gene: TRBJ1-1
CDR3aa: CASSSWTSGDTDTQYF; CDR3nt: TGTGCCAGCAGCTCCTGGACTAGCGGGGACACAGATACGCAGTATTTT; d_gene: TRBD2; v_gene: TRBV7-2; abundance: NA; j_gene: TRBJ2-3
CDR3aa: CSVGGRRETQYF; CDR3nt: TGCAGCGTTGGTGGTAGAAGGGAGACCCAGTACTTC; d_gene: NA; v_gene: TRBV29-1; abundance: many; j_gene: TRBJ2-5
CDR3aa: CASNLPGQGSYEQYF; CDR3nt: TGTGCCAGCAATCTTCCTGGACAGGGGTCCTACGAGCAGTACTTC; d_gene: TRBD1; v_gene: TRBV28; abundance: few; j_gene: TRBJ2-7
CDR3aa: CASSTAGYTDTQYF; CDR3nt: TGCGCCAGCTCCACAGCGGGGTACACAGATACGCAGTATTTT; d_gene: TRBD2; v_gene: TRBV5-1; abundance: few; j_gene: TRBJ2-3
CDR3aa: CASSNLGRRYEQFF; CDR3nt: TGTGCCAGTAGTAACTTAGGGAGACGCTATGAGCAGTTCTTC; d_gene: NA; v_gene: TRBV19; abundance: once; j_gene: TRBJ2-1
CDR3aa: CASSQGGKLYNEQFF; CDR3nt: TGTGCCAGCAGCCAAGGGGGCAAATTATACAATGAGCAGTTCTTC; d_gene: TRBD1; v_gene: TRBV7-9; abundance: few; j_gene: TRBJ2-1
CDR3aa: CASSLDPDEQYF; CDR3nt: TGTGCCAGCAGCTTAGACCCGGACGAGCAGTACTTC; d_gene: NA; v_gene: TRBV7-9; abundance: many; j_gene: TRBJ2-7
CDR3aa: CSVEDLGEQFF; CDR3nt: TGCAGCGTTGAAGATCTGGGTGAGCAGTTCTTC; d_gene: NA; v_gene: TRBV29-1; abundance: many; j_gene: TRBJ2-1
CDR3aa: CSVFTSGRISEQYF; CDR3nt: TGCAGCGTGTTTACTAGCGGGAGGATTTCCGAGCAGTACTTC; d_gene: TRBD2; v_gene: TRBV29-1; abundance: few; j_gene: TRBJ2-7
CDR3aa: CASTTKPNYGYTF; CDR3nt: TGTGCCAGCACAACGAAGCCTAACTATGGCTACACCTTC; d_gene: NA; v_gene: TRBV5-6; abundance: many; j_gene: TRBJ1-2
CDR3aa: CSATTSGSSQTQYF; CDR3nt: TGCAGTGCTACGACTAGCGGGAGCAGCCAGACCCAGTACTTC; d_gene: TRBD2; v_gene: TRBV20-1; abundance: NA; j_gene: TRBJ2-5
CDR3aa: CASSLGSSNQPQHF; CDR3nt: TGTGCCAGCAGTCTCGGGTCTAGCAATCAGCCCCAGCATTTT; d_gene: NA; v_gene: TRBV12-3/TRBV12-4; abundance: many; j_gene: TRBJ1-5
CDR3aa: CASSTRAEQYF; CDR3nt: TGTGCCAGCAGCACAAGGGCCGAGCAGTACTTC; d_gene: NA; v_gene: TRBV12-3/TRBV12-4; abundance: many; j_gene: TRBJ2-7
CDR3aa: CASSDMSGGGNIQYF; CDR3nt: TGTGCCAGCAGTGATATGAGCGGAGGGGGAAACATTCAGTACTTC; d_gene: NA; v_gene: TRBV25-1; abundance: few; j_gene: TRBJ2-4
CDR3aa: CASSQVPSGPLNNEQFF; CDR3nt: TGTGCCAGCAGCCAAGTTCCCTCGGGGCCCCTTAACAATGAGCAGTTCTTC; d_gene: NA; v_gene: TRBV3-1; abundance: few; j_gene: TRBJ2-1
CDR3aa: CASSARPHGEQFF; CDR3nt: TGTGCCAGCAGTGCCCGGCCCCACGGTGAGCAGTTCTTC; d_gene: NA; v_gene: TRBV6-1; abundance: NA; j_gene: TRBJ2-1
CDR3aa: CSATLGLSTGELFF; CDR3nt: TGCAGTGCTACCCTCGGACTCAGCACCGGGGAGCTGTTTTTT; d_gene: NA; v_gene: TRBV20-1; abundance: many; j_gene: TRBJ2-2
CDR3aa: CASTPEGNSPLHF; CDR3nt: TGTGCCAGCACTCCGGAGGGAAATTCACCCCTCCACTTT; d_gene: NA; v_gene: TRBV7-2; abundance: NA; j_gene: TRBJ1-6
CDR3aa: CASSRGMGNTEAFF; CDR3nt: TGTGCCAGCAGTAGGGGAATGGGGAACACTGAAGCTTTCTTT; d_gene: NA; v_gene: TRBV12-3/TRBV12-4; abundance: few; j_gene: TRBJ1-1
CDR3aa: CASSYPPRGPPNEQYF; CDR3nt: TGTGCCAGCAGTTACCCTCCAAGGGGACCACCTAACGAGCAGTACTTC; d_gene: NA; v_gene: TRBV6-5; abundance: NA; j_gene: TRBJ2-7
CDR3aa: CASTQKGRSTDKQYF; CDR3nt: TGTGCCAGCACCCAAAAGGGTCGGAGCACAGATAAGCAGTATTTT; d_gene: NA; v_gene: TRBV7-2; abundance: NA; j_gene: TRBJ2-3
CDR3aa: CASRWGAADGVYF; CDR3nt: TGTGCCAGCAGATGGGGTGCAGCGGATGGGGTGTACTTC; d_gene: NA; v_gene: TRBV25-1; abundance: few; j_gene: TRBJ2-7
CDR3aa: CASSLLTGGRNNEQFF; CDR3nt: TGTGCCAGCAGCCTATTGACCGGGGGCAGGAACAATGAGCAGTTCTTC; d_gene: NA; v_gene: TRBV6-2/TRBV6-3; abundance: many; j_gene: TRBJ2-1
CDR3aa: CASRSGQGTTYEQYF; CDR3nt: TGTGCCAGCAGATCGGGACAGGGGACGACCTACGAGCAGTACTTC; d_gene: TRBD1; v_gene: TRBV6-1; abundance: many; j_gene: TRBJ2-7
CDR3aa: CASSLGQQNTEAFF; CDR3nt: TGCGCCAGCAGCCTGGGACAGCAGAACACTGAAGCTTTCTTT; d_gene: TRBD1; v_gene: TRBV5-1; abundance: few; j_gene: TRBJ1-1
CDR3aa: CASSQTLGLQYF; CDR3nt: TGTGCCAGCAGCCAGACCCTCGGACTCCAGTACTTC; d_gene: NA; v_gene: TRBV3-1; abundance: once; j_gene: TRBJ2-7
CDR3aa: CASRATSGSPNEQFF; CDR3nt: TGTGCCAGCAGGGCGACTAGCGGGAGCCCCAATGAGCAGTTCTTC; d_gene: TRBD2; v_gene: TRBV6-2/TRBV6-3; abundance: many; j_gene: TRBJ2-1